The source of this T cell receptor (beta chain) is a study of blood T cell repertoires in COVID-19 (dated by TCRdb to 2018 to 2021). About the full investigation: Collaborator samples came from the United States, Italy and Spain and covered acute and convalescent phases of COVID-19. The material from the prospective study consisted of cDNA or gDNA derived from T cells, B-cell-depleted T cells, or PBMCs. Deeply sampled blood TCRbeta repertoires from subjects exposed to, actively infected with, or recovered from COVID-19 were included in the dataset. A freely available public database, intended as a resource for researchers studying the immune response to SARS-CoV-2, is where the repertoires were released. The samples were drawn from two sources: the first 160 participants of the ongoing ImmuneRACE study, and fewer than 1,500 subjects contributed by 6 global collaborators. A de-identified subject ID, COVID-19 status, age in years and sex were almost always included in the sample metadata. HLA class I and class II types, where available, came from metadata supplied by the sample provider rather than from assay-based typing. Study-wide conclusions, independent of this receptor: How much clinical and demographic metadata was included differed by source and by participant, and the metadata was provided uncurated.

In regard to this clone: It has no known antigen specificity. Base-call qualities are not available, and no considerably larger clone is one nucleotide away.

One collaborating source in Seattle enrolled patients during active infection and followed them longitudinally through the course of disease. Whole blood was collected in K2EDTA tubes by collaborating institutions according to the institutions' own protocols. Collaborator samples were shipped for TCRbeta analysis as frozen whole blood, isolated PBMCs, or DNA extracted from either sample type. The germline V and J ends show losses of 2 bases and 2 bases respectively, and no gene match explains 4 bases of the junction. The CDR3 measures 16 amino acids from cysteine to phenylalanine. Kept here is only the CDR3 DNA, which spans 48 bases and is read in frame from base 1. The germline V gene specifies KGHDR as CDR1 and SFDVKD as CDR2. TCRbeta CDR3 regions were amplified from genomic DNA by means of the immunoSEQ Assay, a bias-controlled multiplex PCR. In the authors' own workflow: The number of nucleated cells in each sample was estimated from the amplification of reference gene primers within the assay. To quantify the absolute abundance of each unique TCRbeta CDR3 rearrangement, sequence reads were collapsed and filtered. Productive Simpson clonality was computed per sample as the square root of Simpson's diversity index over productive rearrangements. Entries here come from immuneACCESS through TCRdb and include only in-frame sequences with V and J called. Some clones fail to appear in such tables; in the studies checked, an unresolved V gene covers under half of the shortfall, and the cause of the remainder is unknown. Clonal size and the V and J genes are those of that table, whereas D and trimming came from the DNA. In all, the sample holds approximately 110,000 clones, and around 85% of those were seen once. 3.2% of the sample lies in the top ten.

The chain is made from TRBV24-1 and TRBJ1-5; TRBD1 matches 8 bases in the middle. Sequenced material: peripheral blood. The receptor's source is a woman aged 80 or over with COVID-19, enrolled during active disease. In nucleotide form, the sequence is TGTGCCACCAGTGATTCCACAGGGGGTGGCAATCAGCCCCAGCATTTT. Its coded protein is CATSDSTGGGNQPQHF.